Here is one T cell receptor beta chain with its context. Which antigen it targets is not known. No base quality values were provided; no much bigger clone lies one nucleotide off. To prepare the library, 5' RACE was applied. Instrument used: Illumina HiSeq 2500. A second PCR of about 7 to 12 cycles was run with a J-beta primer mix and a sample-barcoded 5' primer. A unique molecular identifier was introduced onto each TCR beta cDNA molecule by a template-switch 5' adaptor carrying 12 random nucleotides. At least 3 million CDR3-containing paired-end reads were obtained from each sample. The Mint cDNA synthesis kit, primed by a TRBC-specific oligonucleotide, was used to synthesize first-strand cDNA from all RNA. Following uracil-DNA glycosylase treatment, a first 18-cycle PCR with universal primers M1SS and BC2_uni_R was performed on all cDNA. The paper's processing steps were these. Normalization of each sample was performed by random selection of 1 million high-quality reads, each carrying a distinct molecular identifier. Reads with shared molecular identifiers were discarded instead of being binned into consensus sequences. CDR3 identification, clonotype clustering and error correction used MiTCR with a Q25 quality threshold and the strictest error-elimination algorithm. A nonparametric unseen species model with Euler transformation was used to estimate lower-bound total TCR beta diversity. TCRdb reprocessed the public reads (quality trimming at Q25 with fastp, clone calling with MiXCR) and kept in-frame beta chains. Duplicate CDR3 protein sequences are folded into a single record with the most common DNA and genes. The V and J calls here are based on TCRdb, not the publication. The sample has some 700,000 distinct CDR3 sequences on record, roughly two fifths of them singletons. The biggest ten clones account for around 20% of the sample.

The data stem from a study of blood T cells in healthy people across ages (dated by TCRdb to the mid-2010s). In terms of the full investigation: In model experiments, template switching captured roughly one uniquely barcoded TCR beta cDNA molecule for every two T cells. The study measured age-related changes in TCR beta repertoire diversity using deep sequencing normalized with unique cDNA molecular identifiers. The donors were split into four age groups: young (average about 15 years), middle-aged (roughly 40), aged (about 56) and long-lived (about 82). Donors of different ages were randomly distributed across sequencing lanes to avoid experimental bias. For two donors (one aged 18 to 30 and one aged 80 or older), the study analyzed two additional independent replicas of 1 million unique cDNA reads from the same blood draw.

The V end gives up 1 base and the J end 10 bases, leaving 7 bases in the junction not matched to a gene. Counted from cysteine to phenylalanine, this CDR3 has 14 amino acids. Only the CDR3 part of the read is kept: 42 bases, read in frame from the first base. Beyond this particular receptor, the publication reports: Compared with the aged group, the long-lived group had more naive CD4+ T cells, fewer expanded clones and increased TCR diversity, suggesting age selection. Estimates of total diversity based on one million sequenced T cells were considered lower bounds and underestimates. There was a strong correlation between observed TCR beta diversity and the percentage of naive T cells measured by flow cytometry. Because donor CMV infection status was unknown, age-related changes in expanded clonotypes were potentially confounded. Since profiling was done on bulk unsorted PBMCs, naive and antigen-experienced compartments could not be conclusively compared. As age increased, observed TCR beta diversity per million T cells dropped in a roughly linear way, and a significant reduction was already evident by age about 40.

The 35 to 40 donors, aged about 6 to 100 years, were systemically healthy Caucasian individuals from Russia. Around 10 milliliters of peripheral blood were collected from each donor into EDTA-treated Vacutainer tubes. Ficoll-Paque density-gradient centrifugation was used to isolate PBMCs, with at least 6 million per sample. Total RNA was extracted from PBMCs with Trizol reagent, with at least 6 micrograms obtained per sample. The percentages of naive CD45RAhigh/CD27high T cells were determined by flow cytometry on a PBMC aliquot from every donor. Rearrangement joined TRBV12-3 or TRBV12-4 to TRBJ2-1; 7 central nucleotides agree with TRBD1. The clonotype comes from a woman aged 55 to 70 in good health. Sequenced sample: blood. The nucleotides read TGTGCCAGCAGTTTAGGCCAGGGGGTGGGGGAGCAGTTCTTC. It is translated as CASSLGQGVGEQFF.